The clone carrying this T cell receptor (beta chain) was seen more than once but under ten times. Its antigen is not known. This sample is part of a study of T cells in Graves' hyperthyroidism and ophthalmopathy. Study-level information: Upon initial diagnosis and before any treatment, peripheral blood was collected.

No progression to ophthalmopathy during 18 months of follow-up defined stable disease. Points from the study as a whole: Also found in blood were most expanded thyroid clonotypes above 0.001.

Researchers amplified the TCR beta CDR3 regions from RNA transcripts. First-round RT-PCR targeting the TCR CDR3 was performed with the HTBI primer set. Each CDR3 protein is one row after TCRdb ran MiXCR on the multiplex PCR reads. This sample has approximately 480,000 distinct CDR3 sequences, with roughly 20% found just once. The CDR3 totals 18 residues. Trimming at V came to 6 bases and at J to 0 bases, leaving 14 bases not matched to a gene. Germline assignment: CDR1 SGHAT and CDR2 FQNNGV. The rearrangement joins TRBV11-2 to TRBJ2-4; TRBD2 aligns across 7 bases. This receptor was taken from a man aged 18 to 30 with Graves' hyperthyroidism. Input material: blood. The CDR3 reads CASSQPGLPILAKNIQYF. The CDR3 region has the DNA TGTGCCAGCAGTCAGCCGGGACTACCGATTCTAGCCAAAAACATTCAGTACTTC.